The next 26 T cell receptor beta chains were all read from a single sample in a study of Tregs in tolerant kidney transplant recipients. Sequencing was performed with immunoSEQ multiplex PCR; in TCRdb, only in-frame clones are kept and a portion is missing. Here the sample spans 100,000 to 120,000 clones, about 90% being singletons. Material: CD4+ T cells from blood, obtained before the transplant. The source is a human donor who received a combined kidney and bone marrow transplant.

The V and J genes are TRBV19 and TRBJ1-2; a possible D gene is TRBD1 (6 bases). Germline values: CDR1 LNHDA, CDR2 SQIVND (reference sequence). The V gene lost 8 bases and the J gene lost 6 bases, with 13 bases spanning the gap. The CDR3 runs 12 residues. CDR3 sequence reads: CASPGGAHGYTF. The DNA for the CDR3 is TGTGCCAGTCCGGGGGGGGCGCATGGCTACACCTTC.

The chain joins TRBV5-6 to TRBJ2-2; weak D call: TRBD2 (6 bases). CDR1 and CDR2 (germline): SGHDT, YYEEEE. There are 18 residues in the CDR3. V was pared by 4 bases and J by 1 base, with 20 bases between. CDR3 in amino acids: CASSISLAITRNTGELFF. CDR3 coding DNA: TGTGCCAGCAGCATCAGCCTAGCGATTACTAGGAACACCGGGGAGCTGTTTTTT.

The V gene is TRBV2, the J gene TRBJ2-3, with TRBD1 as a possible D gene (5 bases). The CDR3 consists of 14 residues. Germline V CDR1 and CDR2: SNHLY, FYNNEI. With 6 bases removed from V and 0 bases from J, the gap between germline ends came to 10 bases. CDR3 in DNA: TGTGCCAGCAGGCGGACACCTAGCACAGATACGCAGTATTTT. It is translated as CASRRTPSTDTQYF.

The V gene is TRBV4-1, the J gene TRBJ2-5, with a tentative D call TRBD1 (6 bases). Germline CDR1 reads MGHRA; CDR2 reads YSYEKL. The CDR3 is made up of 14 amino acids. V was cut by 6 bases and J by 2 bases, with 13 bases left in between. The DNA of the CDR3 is TGCGCCAGCAGACCGCAGGGGAATCAAGAGACCCAGTACTTC. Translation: CASRPQGNQETQYF.

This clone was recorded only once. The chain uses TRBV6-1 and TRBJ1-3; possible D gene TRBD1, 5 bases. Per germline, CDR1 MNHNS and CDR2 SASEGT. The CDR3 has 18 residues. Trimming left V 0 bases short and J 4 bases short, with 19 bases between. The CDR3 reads CASSEATTTVWVGNTIYF. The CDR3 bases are TGTGCCAGCAGTGAAGCAACCACGACAGTTTGGGTGGGAAACACCATATATTTT.

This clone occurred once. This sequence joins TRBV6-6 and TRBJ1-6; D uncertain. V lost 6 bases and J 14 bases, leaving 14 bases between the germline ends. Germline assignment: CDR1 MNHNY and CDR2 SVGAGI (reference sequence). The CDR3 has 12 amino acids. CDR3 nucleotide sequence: TGTGCCAGCAGGGACGGACTTGGGTCCCTCCACTTT. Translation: CASRDGLGSLHF.

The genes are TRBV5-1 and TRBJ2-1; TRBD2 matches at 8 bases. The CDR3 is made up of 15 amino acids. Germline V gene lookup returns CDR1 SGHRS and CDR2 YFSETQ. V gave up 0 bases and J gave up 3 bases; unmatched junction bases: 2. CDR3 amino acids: CASSLEGTSYNEQFF. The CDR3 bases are TGCGCCAGCAGCTTGGAAGGGACTAGCTACAATGAGCAGTTCTTC.

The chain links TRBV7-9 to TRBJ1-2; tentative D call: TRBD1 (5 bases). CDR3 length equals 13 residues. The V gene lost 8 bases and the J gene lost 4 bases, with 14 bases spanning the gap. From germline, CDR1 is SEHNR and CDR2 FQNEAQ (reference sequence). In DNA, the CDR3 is TGTGCCAGCGCAGAGACAGCAATCTATGGCTACACCTTC. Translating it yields CASAETAIYGYTF.

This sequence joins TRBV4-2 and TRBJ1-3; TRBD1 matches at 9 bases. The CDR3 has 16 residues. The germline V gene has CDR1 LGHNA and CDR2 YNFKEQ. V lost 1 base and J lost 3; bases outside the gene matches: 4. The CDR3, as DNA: TGTGCCAGCAGCCAAGGACCGGGACAGGGTGGAAACACCATATATTTT. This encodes CASSQGPGQGGNTIYF.

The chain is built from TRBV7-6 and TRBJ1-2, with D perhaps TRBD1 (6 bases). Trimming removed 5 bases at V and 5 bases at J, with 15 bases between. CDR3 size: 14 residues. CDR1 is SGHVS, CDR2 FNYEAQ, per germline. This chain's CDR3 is CASSLGQKGYGYTF. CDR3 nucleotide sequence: TGTGCCAGCAGCCTCGGACAGAAAGGGTATGGCTACACCTTC.

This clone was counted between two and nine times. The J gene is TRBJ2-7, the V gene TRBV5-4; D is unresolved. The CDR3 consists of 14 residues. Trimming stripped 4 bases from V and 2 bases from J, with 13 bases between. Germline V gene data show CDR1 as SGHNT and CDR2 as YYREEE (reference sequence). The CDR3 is CASSLAVVPYEQYF. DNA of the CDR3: TGTGCCAGCAGCCTGGCGGTGGTTCCCTACGAGCAGTACTTC.

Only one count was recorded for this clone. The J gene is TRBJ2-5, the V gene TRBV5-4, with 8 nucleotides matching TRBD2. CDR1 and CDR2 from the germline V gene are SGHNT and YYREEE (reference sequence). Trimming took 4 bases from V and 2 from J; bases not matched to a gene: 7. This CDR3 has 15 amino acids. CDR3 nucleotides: TGTGCCAGCAGCCCTGTCGGGGGGGTACAAGAGACCCAGTACTTC. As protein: CASSPVGGVQETQYF.

The CDR3 spells CASSDPGNAGGNTIYF. For the CDR3, the DNA is TGCGCCAGCAGCGACCCCGGGAATGCTGGTGGAAACACCATATATTTT. V is TRBV5-1 and J is TRBJ1-3; D gene unclear. Per the germline V gene, CDR1 is SGHRS and CDR2 is YFSETQ. Trimming stripped 4 bases from V and 3 bases from J, with 17 bases between. The CDR3 runs 16 residues. Full variable domain (rest looked up from reference TRBV5-1 and TRBJ1-3): KAGVTQTPRYLIKTRGQQVTLSCSPISGHRSVSWYQQTPGQGLQFLFEYFSETQRNKGNFPGRFSGRQFSNSRSEMNVSTLELGDSALYLCASSDPGNAGGNTIYFGEGSWLTVV.

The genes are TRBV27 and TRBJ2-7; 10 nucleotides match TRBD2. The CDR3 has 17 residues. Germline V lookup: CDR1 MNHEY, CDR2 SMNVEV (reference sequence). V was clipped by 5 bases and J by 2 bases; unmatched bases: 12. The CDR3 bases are TGTGCCAGCAGTCTCCGGTCCCTAGCGGGAGCTCCCTACGAGCAGTACTTC. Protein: CASSLRSLAGAPYEQYF.

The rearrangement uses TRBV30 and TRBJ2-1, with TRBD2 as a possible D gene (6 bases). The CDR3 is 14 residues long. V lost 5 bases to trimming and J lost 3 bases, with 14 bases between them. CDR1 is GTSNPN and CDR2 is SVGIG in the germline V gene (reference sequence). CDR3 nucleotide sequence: TGTGCCTGGCGACACGGGACTGGCTACAATGAGCAGTTCTTC. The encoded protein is CAWRHGTGYNEQFF.

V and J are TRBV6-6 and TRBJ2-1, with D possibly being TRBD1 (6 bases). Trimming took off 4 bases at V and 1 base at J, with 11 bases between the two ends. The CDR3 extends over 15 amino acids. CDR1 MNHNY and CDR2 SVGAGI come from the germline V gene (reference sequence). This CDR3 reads CASSSLQGSYNEQFF. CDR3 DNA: TGTGCCAGCAGTTCCTTACAGGGATCCTACAATGAGCAGTTCTTC.

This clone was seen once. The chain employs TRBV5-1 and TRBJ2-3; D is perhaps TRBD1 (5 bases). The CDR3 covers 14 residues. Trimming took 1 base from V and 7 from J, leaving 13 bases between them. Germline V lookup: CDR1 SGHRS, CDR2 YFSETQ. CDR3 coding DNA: TGCGCCAGCAGCTTGCAGTGGGCAGGGTATACGCAGTATTTT. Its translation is CASSLQWAGYTQYF.

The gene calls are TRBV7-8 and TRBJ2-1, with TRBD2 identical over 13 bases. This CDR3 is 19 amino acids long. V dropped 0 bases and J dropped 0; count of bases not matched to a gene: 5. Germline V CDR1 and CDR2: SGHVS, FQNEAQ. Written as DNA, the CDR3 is TGTGCCAGCAGCTTAGCCCTACTAGCGGGGGGGTTCTCCTACAATGAGCAGTTCTTC. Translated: CASSLALLAGGFSYNEQFF.

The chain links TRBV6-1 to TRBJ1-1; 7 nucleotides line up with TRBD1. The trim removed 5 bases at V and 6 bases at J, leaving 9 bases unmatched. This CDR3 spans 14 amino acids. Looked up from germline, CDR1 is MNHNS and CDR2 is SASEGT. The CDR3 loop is CASSRATGLPEAFF. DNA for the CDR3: TGTGCCAGCAGTAGAGCGACAGGGTTACCTGAAGCTTTCTTT.

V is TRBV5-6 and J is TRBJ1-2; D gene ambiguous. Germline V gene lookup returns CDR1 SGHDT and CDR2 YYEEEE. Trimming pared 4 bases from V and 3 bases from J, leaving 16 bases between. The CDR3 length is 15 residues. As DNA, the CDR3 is TGTGCCAGCAGCCGTCCTGTGGGCAGATACTATGGCTACACCTTC. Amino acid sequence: CASSRPVGRYYGYTF.

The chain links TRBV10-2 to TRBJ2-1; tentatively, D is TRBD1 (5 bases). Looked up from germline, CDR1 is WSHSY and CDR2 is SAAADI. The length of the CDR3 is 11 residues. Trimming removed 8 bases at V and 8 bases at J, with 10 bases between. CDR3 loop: CASSDSDEQFF. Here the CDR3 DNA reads TGCGCCAGCTCCGACAGCGATGAGCAGTTCTTC.

In DNA form, the CDR3 reads TGTGCCAGCAGCTTAGAGCCAGTCTACAATGAGCAGTTCTTC. Amino acid sequence: CASSLEPVYNEQFF. The chain employs TRBV11-2 and TRBJ2-1; D is ambiguous. This CDR3 is built from 14 residues. Germline assignment: CDR1 SGHAT and CDR2 FQNNGV. With 0 bases removed from V and 3 bases from J, the gap between germline ends came to 6 bases.

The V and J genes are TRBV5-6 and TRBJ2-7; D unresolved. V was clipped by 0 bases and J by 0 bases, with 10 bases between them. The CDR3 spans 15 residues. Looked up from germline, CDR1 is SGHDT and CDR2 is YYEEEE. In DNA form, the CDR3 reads TGTGCCAGCAGCTTGGGGCCAGGCCGCTCCTACGAGCAGTACTTC. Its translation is CASSLGPGRSYEQYF.

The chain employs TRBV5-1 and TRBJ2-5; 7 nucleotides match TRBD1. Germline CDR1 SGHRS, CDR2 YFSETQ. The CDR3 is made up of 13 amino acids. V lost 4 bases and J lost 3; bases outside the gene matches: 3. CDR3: CASSVGTEETQYF. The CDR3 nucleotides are TGCGCCAGCAGCGTCGGGACAGAAGAGACCCAGTACTTC.

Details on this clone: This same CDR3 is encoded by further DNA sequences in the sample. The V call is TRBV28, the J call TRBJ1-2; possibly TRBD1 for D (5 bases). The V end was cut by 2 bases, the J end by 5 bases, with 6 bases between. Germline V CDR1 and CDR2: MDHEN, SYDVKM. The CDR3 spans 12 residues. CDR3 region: CASSLQGYGYTF. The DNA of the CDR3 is TGTGCCAGCAGTTTACAGGGTTATGGCTACACCTTC.

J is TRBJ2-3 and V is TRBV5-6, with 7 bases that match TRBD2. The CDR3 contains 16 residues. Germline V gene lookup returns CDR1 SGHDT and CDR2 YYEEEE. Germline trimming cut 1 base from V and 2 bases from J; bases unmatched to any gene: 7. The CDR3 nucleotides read TGTGCCAGCAGCTTGCGGGCTAGCGGACCCACAGATACGCAGTATTTT. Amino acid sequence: CASSLRASGPTDTQYF.